A single sample gave rise to the 13 T cell receptor beta chains below, sequenced in a study of cytomegalovirus exposure and HLA in healthy donors. It was with 60 Vbeta and 13 Jbeta primers that the PCR ran. Clones were read by immunoSEQ multiplex PCR, and TCRdb kept only the in-frame ones, dropping some. The table has approximately 300,000 clones, around four fifths seen once; the top ten hold roughly 2%. Sequencing was performed on PBMCs. The source is a woman aged 40 to 50 in good health and CMV-seropositive.

This clone was found a few times. The rearrangement joins TRBV30 to TRBJ1-1; unclear D gene. Deletions cut 2 bases from V and 0 bases from J, with 7 bases between. Germline lookup yields CDR1 GTSNPN and CDR2 SVGIG (reference sequence). The CDR3 covers 13 residues. The CDR3 protein is CAWSPSLNTEAFF. The CDR3 DNA is TGTGCCTGGAGTCCATCATTGAACACTGAAGCTTTCTTT.

The chain links TRBV27 to TRBJ2-1; 13 bases line up with TRBD2. CDR1 and CDR2 from the germline V gene are MNHEY and SMNVEV (reference sequence). This CDR3 contains 18 residues. Losses at the gene ends were 5 bases for V and 9 bases for J; bases not matched to a gene: 16. CDR3 loop: CASSRSLAGTSGISEQFF. DNA for the CDR3: TGTGCCAGCAGTCGCTCACTGGCCGGGACTAGCGGGATTAGTGAGCAGTTCTTC.

This chain joins TRBV6-1 and TRBJ2-7; 8 bases align to TRBD1. The CDR3 spans 15 residues. Germline assignment: CDR1 MNHNS and CDR2 SASEGT. Germline trimming cut 4 bases from V and 1 base from J; bases unmatched to any gene: 6. The CDR3 coding sequence is TGTGCCAGCAGTGCCGACAGGGGCCGGTCCTACGAGCAGTACTTC. This sequence encodes CASSADRGRSYEQYF.

A few counts support this clone. The chain links TRBV6-6 to TRBJ2-1, with TRBD2 identical over 7 bases. The germline V gene has CDR1 MNHNY and CDR2 SVGAGI (reference sequence). With 3 bases clipped from V and 8 bases from J, the junction kept 10 bases outside the gene matches. This CDR3 is built from 15 residues. CDR3 DNA: TGTGCCAGCAGTTATATGTTAGCGGGCGGCCATGAGCAGTTCTTC. It codes for CASSYMLAGGHEQFF.

The V gene is TRBV5-1, the J gene TRBJ2-7; 12 nucleotides agree with TRBD1. Germline loops: CDR1 SGHRS, CDR2 YFSETQ. The CDR3 totals 16 residues. J lost 6 bases, V lost 0 bases, and 7 bases had no gene match. Here the CDR3 DNA reads TGCGCCAGCAGCTTGGGTACGGGGACAGGGGGCTCCGAGCAGTACTTC. Translation: CASSLGTGTGGSEQYF.

This clone was picked up a small number of times. V is TRBV9 and J is TRBJ2-5; 7 bases are shared with TRBD2. The V gene end was trimmed by 4 bases and the J gene end by 2 bases; junction bases not matched to a gene: 11. Germline V lookup: CDR1 SGDLS, CDR2 YYNGEE. This CDR3 is built from 16 residues. CDR3 protein: CASSPIPGGYQETQYF. CDR3 sequence (DNA): TGTGCCAGCAGCCCCATTCCGGGGGGATATCAAGAGACCCAGTACTTC.

This chain links TRBV28 with TRBJ1-5, with TRBD1 matching 7 bases. CDR3 size: 15 residues. V lost 1 base, J lost 5 bases, and 5 bases stayed unmatched. The germline V gene encodes CDR1 MDHEN and CDR2 SYDVKM. CDR3 sequence: CASSLLKGQHQPQHF. Written as DNA, the CDR3 is TGTGCCAGCAGTTTATTAAAGGGACAGCATCAGCCCCAGCATTTT.

The chain joins TRBV27 to TRBJ2-7; 9 nucleotides agree with TRBD2. Unmatched junction bases numbered 2, after V lost 0 bases and J lost 2 bases. The CDR3 has 15 amino acids. CDR1 is MNHEY and CDR2 is SMNVEV in the germline V gene (reference sequence). The CDR3 here is CASSLSGLAAYEQYF. CDR3 coding DNA: TGTGCCAGCAGTTTATCGGGACTAGCTGCCTACGAGCAGTACTTC.

This clone was detected once. The chain has TRBV6-5 and TRBJ1-2, with D uncertain. V shed 0 bases and J shed 2 bases, with 10 bases lying between them. Germline V gives CDR1 MNHEY, CDR2 SVGAGI. There are 15 residues in the CDR3. The chain's CDR3 is CASSYSGSSNYGYTF. DNA for the CDR3: TGTGCCAGCAGTTACTCGGGCAGTTCGAACTATGGCTACACCTTC.

The V and J genes are TRBV28 and TRBJ1-6, with TRBD1 matching over 10 bases. Germline CDR1 reads MDHEN; CDR2 reads SYDVKM. Losses at the gene ends were 7 bases for V and 9 bases for J; bases not matched to a gene: 6. This CDR3 spans 14 amino acids. As DNA, the CDR3 is TGTGCCAGCATTGGGACAGGGGTTCTTTCACCCCTCCACTTT. It codes for CASIGTGVLSPLHF.

J is TRBJ2-3 and V is TRBV7-9; the D is unclear. The CDR3 runs to 14 residues. Germline lookup yields CDR1 SEHNR and CDR2 FQNEAQ (reference sequence). Trimming took off 3 bases at V and 5 bases at J, with 12 bases between the two ends. CDR3 DNA sequence: TGTGCCAGCAGCTTGGGCCAGCAGGTAGATACGCAGTATTTT. Translated, it gives CASSLGQQVDTQYF.

The J gene is TRBJ2-7, the V gene TRBV4-3; D may be TRBD2 (6 bases). This CDR3 has 15 residues. Per germline, CDR1 LGHNA and CDR2 YSLEER. The V gene lost 1 base and the J gene lost 1 base, with 11 bases spanning the gap. The CDR3 loop is CASSQAPGTSYEQYF. For the CDR3, the DNA is TGCGCCAGCAGCCAAGCCCCCGGGACTTCCTACGAGCAGTACTTC.

The gene calls are TRBV29-1 and TRBJ1-2, with D possibly being TRBD1 (5 bases). Per the germline V gene, CDR1 is SQVTM and CDR2 is ANQGSEA. This CDR3 spans 15 amino acids. Between the trimmed V and J ends, which lost 0 bases and 4 bases, there was a span of 15 bases. Here the CDR3 reads CSVEDRRGKIYGYTF. In DNA form, the CDR3 reads TGCAGCGTTGAAGATCGCCGGGGGAAGATCTATGGCTACACCTTC.